The clone carrying this T cell receptor beta chain was observed a handful of times. Its antigen remains unknown. The CDR3 contains 15 residues. The germline V gene has CDR1 SGDLS and CDR2 YYNGEE. V dropped 4 bases and J dropped 2; count of bases not matched to a gene: 4. Data came from immunoSEQ multiplex PCR; TCRdb stores just in-frame clones and leaves some out. The sample includes 45,000 to 70,000 clones, around three quarters of them seen just once. The data stem from a study of vaccination effects on CD4 cells after COVID-19. ViraFEST used viral peptide pools to expand antigen-specific CD4+ T cells before sequencing. Subsequent to a culture period of approximately 11 days, CD4+ T cells were isolated. Infection with SARS-CoV-2 occurred in the person between March and December 2020, and PCR confirmed it. About 2.2 million PBMC per well were cultured with around 9.1 IU/ml IL-2 and about 9.8 ug/ml peptides.

This clonotype originated in a human donor who had a prior SARS-CoV-2 infection. The sequencing here drew on CD4+ T cells from PBMCs cultured with HIV peptides, taken before COVID-19 vaccination. Subset here: HIV-1 Nef peptide pool negative control/reference culture. The V call is TRBV9, the J call TRBJ1-3; the match to TRBD1 covers 9 bases. The CDR3 bases are TGTGCCAGCAGCCCACAGGGGGCCACTGGAAACACCATATATTTT. Amino acid sequence: CASSPQGATGNTIYF.